This T cell receptor (beta chain) appears in the sequencing data of a study of early T cells in non-severe SARS-CoV-2 infection. The wider study: Unpaired chains resulted from sequencing bulk RNA of unsorted whole blood.

Researchers tagged individual cDNA molecules with unique molecular identifiers. MiXCR, run by TCRdb on the 5' RACE reads, gives a single entry per CDR3 protein. Of fewer than 120,000 distinct CDR3 sequences listed, around 12% are singletons. Broader study findings: Comparison of clonotypes with VDJdb favored anti-spike CD8 responses while missing private and CD4 specificities.

On this clonotype: The target antigen is unknown.

This sequence originates from an adult who was a healthcare worker with PCR-confirmed SARS-CoV-2 infection or an uninfected control (not recorded which). Sample: whole blood, taken at baseline.

The DNA for the CDR3 is TGTGCCAGCTTGTTCAGGGGCACAGATACGCAGTATTTT. Translation: CASLFRGTDTQYF. The chain is built from TRBV7-2 and TRBJ2-3, with D possibly being TRBD1 (5 bases). V lost 8 bases to trimming and J lost 1 base, with 10 bases between them. The CDR3 contains 13 residues. Germline-derived CDR1 and CDR2 are SGHTA and FQGNSA.